This T cell receptor (beta chain) was captured by sequencing in a study of cytomegalovirus exposure and HLA in healthy donors. Study in general: An early data release held 75 million to 100 million unique TCRs from HLA-typed donors.

Study-wide results and limits: Later analysis indicated greater clonal expansion among HLA-associated TCR beta chains than among equally common other chains. A few of the chains that were CMV-associated were confirmed in vitro to be specific for CMV antigens.

The PCR made use of 60 Vbeta and 13 Jbeta primers. Produced via immunoSEQ multiplex PCR; TCRdb's table is partial and in-frame only. This sample has over 80,000 clones; 82% occur once, and the top ten carry approximately 3.8%. The V segment lost 5 bases and the J segment 15 bases; nucleotides outside the gene matches: 8. The CDR3 runs 12 residues. Germline V gives CDR1 SEHNR, CDR2 FQNEAQ (reference sequence). About this clone itself: Its antigen is not identified.

The chain recombines TRBV7-9 with TRBJ2-1; 9 nucleotides agree with TRBD1. The sequenced sample was PBMCs. The clonotype comes from a man aged 50-59 years in good health and CMV-seronegative. CDR3 sequence (DNA): TGTGCCAGCAGCGTCGACAGGGGGGTTCGGTTCTTC. Protein product: CASSVDRGVRFF.